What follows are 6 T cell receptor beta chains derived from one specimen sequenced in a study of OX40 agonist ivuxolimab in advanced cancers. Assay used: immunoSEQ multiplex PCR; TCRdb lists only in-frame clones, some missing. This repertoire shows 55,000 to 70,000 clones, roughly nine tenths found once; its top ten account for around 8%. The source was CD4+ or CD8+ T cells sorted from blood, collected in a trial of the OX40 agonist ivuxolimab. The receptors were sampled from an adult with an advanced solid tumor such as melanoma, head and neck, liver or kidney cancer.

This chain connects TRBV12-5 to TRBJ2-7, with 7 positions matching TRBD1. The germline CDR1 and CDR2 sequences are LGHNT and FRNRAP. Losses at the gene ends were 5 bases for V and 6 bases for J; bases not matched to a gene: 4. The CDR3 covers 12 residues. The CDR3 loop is CASGLDRAEQYF. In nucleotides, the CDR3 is TGTGCTAGTGGTCTCGACAGGGCCGAGCAGTACTTC.

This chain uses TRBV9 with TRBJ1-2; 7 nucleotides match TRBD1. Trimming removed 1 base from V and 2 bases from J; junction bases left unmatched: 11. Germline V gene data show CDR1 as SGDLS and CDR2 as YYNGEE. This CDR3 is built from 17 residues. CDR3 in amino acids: CASSVTNRGDSNYGYTF. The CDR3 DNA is TGTGCCAGCAGCGTAACTAACAGGGGTGATTCCAACTATGGCTACACCTTC.

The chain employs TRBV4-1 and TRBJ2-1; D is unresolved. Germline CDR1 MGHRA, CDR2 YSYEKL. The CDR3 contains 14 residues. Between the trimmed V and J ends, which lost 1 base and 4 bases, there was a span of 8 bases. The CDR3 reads CASSQGAAYNEQFF. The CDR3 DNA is TGCGCCAGCAGCCAAGGGGCAGCATACAATGAGCAGTTCTTC.

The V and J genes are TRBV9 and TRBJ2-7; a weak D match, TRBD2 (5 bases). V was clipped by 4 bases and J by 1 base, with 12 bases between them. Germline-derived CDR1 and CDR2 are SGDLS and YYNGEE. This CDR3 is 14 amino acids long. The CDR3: CASSPGSPSYEQYF. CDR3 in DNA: TGTGCCAGCAGCCCGGGAAGCCCTTCCTACGAGCAGTACTTC. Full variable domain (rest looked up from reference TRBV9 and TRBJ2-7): DSGVTQTPKHLITATGQRVTLRCSPRSGDLSVYWYQQSLDQGLQFLIQYYNGEERAKGNILERFSAQQFPDLHSELNLSSLELGDSALYFCASSPGSPSYEQYFGPGTRLTVT.

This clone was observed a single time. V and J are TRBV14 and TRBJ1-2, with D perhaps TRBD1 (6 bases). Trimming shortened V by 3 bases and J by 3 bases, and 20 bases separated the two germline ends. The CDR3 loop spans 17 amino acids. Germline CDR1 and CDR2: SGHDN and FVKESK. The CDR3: CASSHFSLLDSDYGYTF. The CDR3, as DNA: TGTGCCAGCAGCCATTTCAGTCTGTTGGACAGTGACTATGGCTACACCTTC.

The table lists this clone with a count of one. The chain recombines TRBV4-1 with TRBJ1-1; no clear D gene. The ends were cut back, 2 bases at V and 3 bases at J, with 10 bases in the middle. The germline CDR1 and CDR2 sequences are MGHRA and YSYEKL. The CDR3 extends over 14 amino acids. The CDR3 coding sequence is TGCGCCAGCAGCCAAAACACTCCGGACACTGAAGCTTTCTTT. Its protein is CASSQNTPDTEAFF.